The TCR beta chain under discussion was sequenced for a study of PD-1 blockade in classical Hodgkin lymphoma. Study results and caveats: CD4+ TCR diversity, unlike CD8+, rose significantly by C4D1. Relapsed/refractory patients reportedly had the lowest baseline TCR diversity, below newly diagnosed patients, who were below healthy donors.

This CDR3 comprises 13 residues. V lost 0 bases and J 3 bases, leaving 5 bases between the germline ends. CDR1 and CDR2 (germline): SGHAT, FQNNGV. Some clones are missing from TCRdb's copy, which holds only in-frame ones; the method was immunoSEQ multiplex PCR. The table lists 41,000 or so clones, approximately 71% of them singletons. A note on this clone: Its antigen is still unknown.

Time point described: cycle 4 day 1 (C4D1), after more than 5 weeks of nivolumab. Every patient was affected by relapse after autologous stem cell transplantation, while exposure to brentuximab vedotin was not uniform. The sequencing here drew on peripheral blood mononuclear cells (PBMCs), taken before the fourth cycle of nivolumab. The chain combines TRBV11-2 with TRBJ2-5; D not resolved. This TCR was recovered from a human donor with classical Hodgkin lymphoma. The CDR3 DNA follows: TGTGCCAGCAGCTTAGAAAGGGAAGAGACCCAGTACTTC. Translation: CASSLEREETQYF.